This TCR beta chain was retrieved from a study of graft-versus-host responses after intestinal transplantation. Overall study context: Multivisceral, liver-intestinal, or isolated intestinal transplants were received by the recipients. Points from the study as a whole: In recipient marrow, GvH clones were found, and some appeared first in ileum or blood.

TCRdb keeps only in-frame clones here, not all; method: immunoSEQ multiplex PCR. The data hold tens of thousands of clones, with about nine tenths observed a single time. V was clipped by 5 bases and J by 0 bases; unmatched bases: 15. The CDR3 totals 19 residues. From germline, CDR1 is LNHDA and CDR2 SQIVND (reference sequence). As concerns this clone: Its antigen is undetermined.

This TCR came from a human donor who was the organ donor for an intestinal transplant. The material sequenced was unstimulated CD4+ T cells sorted from spleen or lymph node cells, taken before transplant. The V call is TRBV19, the J call TRBJ2-3; 9 nucleotides match TRBD2. The chain's CDR3 is CASSSPLAGFKTSTDTQYF. DNA of the CDR3: TGTGCCAGTAGTTCCCCCCTAGCGGGATTCAAAACTAGCACAGATACGCAGTATTTT.